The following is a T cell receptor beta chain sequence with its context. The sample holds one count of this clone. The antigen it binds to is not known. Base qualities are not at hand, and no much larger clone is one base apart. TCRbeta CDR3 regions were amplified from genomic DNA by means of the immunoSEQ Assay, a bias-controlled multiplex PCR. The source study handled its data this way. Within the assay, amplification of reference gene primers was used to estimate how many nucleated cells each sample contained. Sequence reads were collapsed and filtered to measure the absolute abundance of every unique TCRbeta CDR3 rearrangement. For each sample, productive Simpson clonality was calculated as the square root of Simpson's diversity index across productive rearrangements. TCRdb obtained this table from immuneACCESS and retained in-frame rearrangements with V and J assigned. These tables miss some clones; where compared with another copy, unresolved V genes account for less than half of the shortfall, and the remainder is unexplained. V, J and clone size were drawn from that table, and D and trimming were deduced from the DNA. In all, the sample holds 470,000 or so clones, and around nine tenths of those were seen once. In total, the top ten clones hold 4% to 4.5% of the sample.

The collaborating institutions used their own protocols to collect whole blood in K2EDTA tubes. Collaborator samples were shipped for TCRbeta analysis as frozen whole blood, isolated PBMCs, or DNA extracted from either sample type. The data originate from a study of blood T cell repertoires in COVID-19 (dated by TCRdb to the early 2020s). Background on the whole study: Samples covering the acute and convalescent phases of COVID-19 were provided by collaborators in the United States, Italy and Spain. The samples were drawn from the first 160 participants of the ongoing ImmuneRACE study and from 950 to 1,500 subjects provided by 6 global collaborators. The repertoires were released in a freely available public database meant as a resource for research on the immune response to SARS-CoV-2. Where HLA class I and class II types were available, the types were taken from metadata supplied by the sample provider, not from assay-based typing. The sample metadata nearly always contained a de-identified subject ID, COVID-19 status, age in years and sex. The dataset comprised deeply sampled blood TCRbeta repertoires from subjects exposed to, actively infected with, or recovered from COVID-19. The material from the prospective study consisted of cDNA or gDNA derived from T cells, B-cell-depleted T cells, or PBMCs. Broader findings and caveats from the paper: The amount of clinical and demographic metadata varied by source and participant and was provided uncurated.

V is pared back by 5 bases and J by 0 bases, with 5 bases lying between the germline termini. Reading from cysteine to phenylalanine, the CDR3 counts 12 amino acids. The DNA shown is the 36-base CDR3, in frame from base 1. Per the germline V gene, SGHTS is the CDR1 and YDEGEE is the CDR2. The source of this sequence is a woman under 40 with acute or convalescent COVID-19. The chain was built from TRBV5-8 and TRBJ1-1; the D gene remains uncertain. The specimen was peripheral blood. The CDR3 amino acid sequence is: CASSYLNTEAFF. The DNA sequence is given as TGTGCCAGCAGTTATCTGAACACTGAAGCTTTCTTT. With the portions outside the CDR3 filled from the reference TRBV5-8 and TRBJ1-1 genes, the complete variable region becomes EAGVTQSPTHLIKTRGQQATLRCSPISGHTSVYWYQQALGLGLQFLLWYDEGEERNRGNFPPRFSGRQFPNYSSELNVNALELEDSALYLCASSYLNTEAFFGQGTRLTVV.